The source of this T cell receptor (beta chain) is a study of molecular identifiers for immune sequencing clone quantification. About the research overall: Replicate experiments took RNA from about 21,000 or 97,000 naive CD8 cells, divided it five ways and sequenced four. Study-wide points: Reportedly, one cell's Jurkat TCR RNA was detected within 1,200,000 naive CD8 cells.

Sorting recovered naive CD8 T cells on a CD8+CD4-CCR7+CD45RA+ profile. Bulk libraries came from a prior protocol with listed TCR primers. TCRdb reprocessed the PCR reads via MiXCR and lists one record per CDR3 protein. Altogether 100,000 or so distinct CDR3 sequences are present, roughly a third being singletons, with the ten largest covering around 4.2%. Regarding this clonotype: Its antigen is unknown. At one end the junction does not follow the germline gene, possibly because of a read error.

The CDR3 is 13 residues long. Germline V gene lookup returns CDR1 LNHDA and CDR2 SQIVND (reference sequence). The J gene is TRBJ2-1, the V gene TRBV19; a weak D match, TRBD2 (6 bases). The TCR sequence derives from a human donor in good health. Some libraries in this study had Jurkat cell RNA spiked in. The material sequenced was naive CD8+ T cells from blood, with Jurkat cell RNA spiked in. The subset denotes: FACS-sorted CD8+CD4-CCR7+CD45RA+ naive T cells. DNA for the CDR3: TGTGCCGGTAGTATAGGAGGGTTGGATGAGCAGTTCTTC. It encodes CAGSIGGLDEQFF.